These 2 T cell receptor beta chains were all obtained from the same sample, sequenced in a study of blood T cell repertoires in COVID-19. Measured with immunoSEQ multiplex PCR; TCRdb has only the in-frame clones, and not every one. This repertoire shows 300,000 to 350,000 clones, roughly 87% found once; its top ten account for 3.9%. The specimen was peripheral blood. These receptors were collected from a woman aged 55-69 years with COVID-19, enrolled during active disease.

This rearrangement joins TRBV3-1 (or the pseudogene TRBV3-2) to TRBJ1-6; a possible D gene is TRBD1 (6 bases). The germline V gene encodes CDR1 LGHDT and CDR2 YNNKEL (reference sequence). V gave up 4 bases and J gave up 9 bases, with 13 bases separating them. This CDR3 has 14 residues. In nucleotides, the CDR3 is TGTGCCAGCAGCCCCGCGGGGGGCCTTTCACCCCTCCACTTT. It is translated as CASSPAGGLSPLHF.

In DNA, the CDR3 is TGTGCCAGCAGTTACTCCCGGCAGGGGGTTGAAAAACTGTTTTTT. Its protein is CASSYSRQGVEKLFF. The chain recombines TRBV6-5 with TRBJ1-4; 7 positions agree with TRBD1. The CDR3 consists of 15 residues. J gave up 7 bases and V 0 bases, and 5 bases lay outside the gene matches. Germline assignment: CDR1 MNHEY and CDR2 SVGAGI.